This T cell receptor beta chain was sequenced for a study of blood T cells in healthy people across ages. Study as a whole: Using template switching, researchers captured about one barcoded beta molecule for each two T cells. The study, taken as a whole, reports: Naive CD4+ cells and diversity were both higher in long-lived donors than in aged donors.

This clonotype was seen at least ten times. Its specificity is unknown. A second about 7 to 11 cycle PCR used barcoded and J-beta primers. Sequencing yielded, for each sample, at least 2.5 million paired-end reads carrying CDR3. TCRdb analysed the 5' RACE reads with MiXCR anew, one entry per CDR3 protein. The table includes fewer than 700,000 distinct CDR3 sequences, 40% to 55% detected once. The CDR3 loop spans 15 amino acids. The J segment lost 4 bases and the V segment lost 5 bases, leaving 2 bases of the junction unmatched. From germline, CDR1 is SGHVS and CDR2 FQNEAQ. The study recruited healthy Caucasian donors from Russia who were aged roughly 6 to 100.

The origin of this receptor is an elderly man in good health. Sequenced material: blood. The rearrangement joins TRBV7-8 to TRBJ2-3; 14 bases match TRBD2. Written as DNA, the CDR3 is TGTGCCAGCAGCCAGACTAGCGGGGGGGCAGATACGCAGTATTTT. Encoded protein: CASSQTSGGADTQYF.